The T cell receptor (beta chain) described here comes from a study of blood T cells in healthy people across ages. A second PCR, run for about 7 to 11 cycles, used a sample-barcoded 5' primer plus a J-beta primer mix. TCRdb reprocessed the 5' RACE reads via MiXCR and lists one record per CDR3 protein. The sample comprises some 1.4 million distinct CDR3 sequences, about 43% of which are singletons, and 7.9% rests with the top ten. CDR1 SSHAT and CDR2 FNYEAQ come from the germline V gene (reference sequence). Trimming left V 2 bases short and J 5 bases short, with 16 bases between. CDR3 size: 16 residues.

The chain joins TRBV7-7 to TRBJ2-1; D possibly corresponds to TRBD2 (5 bases). This TCR derives from a woman aged 18-30 years in good health. Sequences were obtained from blood. The DNA of the CDR3 is TGTGCCAGCAGCTTAACCGGCCTGGCCGGGGACAATGAGCAGTTCTTC. It encodes CASSLTGLAGDNEQFF.